This T cell receptor beta chain appears in the sequencing data of a study of PD-1 blockade in classical Hodgkin lymphoma. Study-wide findings and caveats: Before treatment, complete responders showed about the same diversity as newly diagnosed patients. When nivolumab was started under 1 year after ASCT, patients were excluded. Repertoire differences lack defined causes, possibly disease activity or prior therapy.

With regard to this clone: Antigen unknown.

TCRdb's copy holds only in-frame clones and misses some; the assay was immunoSEQ multiplex PCR. The table has about 37,000 clones, just over 75% seen once. Trimming shortened V by 4 bases and J by 3 bases, and 7 bases separated the two germline ends. CDR3 length: 12 amino acids. Germline V lookup: CDR1 SGHDT, CDR2 YYEEEE. Patients all relapsed after autologous stem cell transplantation, and there was variation in brentuximab vedotin exposure. This TCR was recovered from a human donor with classical Hodgkin lymphoma. This specimen consisted of peripheral blood mononuclear cells (PBMCs), obtained before the second cycle of nivolumab. The rearrangement joins TRBV5-6 to TRBJ1-2; D remains ambiguous. CDR3: CASSSIDYGYTF. CDR3 sequence (DNA): TGTGCCAGCAGCAGCATTGACTATGGCTACACCTTC.